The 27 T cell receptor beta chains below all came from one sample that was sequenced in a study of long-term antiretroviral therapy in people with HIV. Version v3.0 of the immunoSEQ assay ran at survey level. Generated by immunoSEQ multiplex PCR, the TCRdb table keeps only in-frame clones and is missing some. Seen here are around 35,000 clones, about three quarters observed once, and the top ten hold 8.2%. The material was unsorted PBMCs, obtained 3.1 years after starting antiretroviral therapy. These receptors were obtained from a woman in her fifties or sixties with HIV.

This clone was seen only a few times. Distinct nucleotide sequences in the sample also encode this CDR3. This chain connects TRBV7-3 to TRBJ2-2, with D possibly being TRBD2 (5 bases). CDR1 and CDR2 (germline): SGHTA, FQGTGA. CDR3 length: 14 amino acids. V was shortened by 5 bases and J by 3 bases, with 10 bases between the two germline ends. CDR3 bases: TGTGCCAGCAGCCTGGACTCTTACACCGGGGAGCTGTTTTTT. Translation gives CASSLDSYTGELFF.

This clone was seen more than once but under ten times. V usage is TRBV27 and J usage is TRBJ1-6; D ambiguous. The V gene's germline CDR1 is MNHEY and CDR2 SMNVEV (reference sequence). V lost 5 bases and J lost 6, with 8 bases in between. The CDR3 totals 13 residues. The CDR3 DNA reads TGTGCCAGCAGTACTCAGGTTAATTCACCCCTCCACTTT. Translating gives CASSTQVNSPLHF.

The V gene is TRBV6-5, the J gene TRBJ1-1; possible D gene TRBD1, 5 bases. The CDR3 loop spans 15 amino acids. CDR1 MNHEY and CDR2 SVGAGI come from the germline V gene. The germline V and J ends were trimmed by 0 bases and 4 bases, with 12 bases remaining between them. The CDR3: CASSYSKGVGTEAFF. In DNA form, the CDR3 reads TGTGCCAGCAGTTACTCGAAAGGGGTAGGCACTGAAGCTTTCTTT.

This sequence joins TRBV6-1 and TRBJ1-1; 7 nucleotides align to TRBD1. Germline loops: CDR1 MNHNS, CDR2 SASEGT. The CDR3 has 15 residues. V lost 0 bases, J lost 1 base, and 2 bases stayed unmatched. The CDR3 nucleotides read TGTGCCAGCAGTGAAGCGACAGGGCGGAACACTGAAGCTTTCTTT. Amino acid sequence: CASSEATGRNTEAFF.

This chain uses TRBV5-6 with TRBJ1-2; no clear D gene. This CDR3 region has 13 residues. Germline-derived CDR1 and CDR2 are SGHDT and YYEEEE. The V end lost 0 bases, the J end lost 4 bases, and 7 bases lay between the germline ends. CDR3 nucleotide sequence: TGTGCCAGCAGCTTGGAGGCGGGCTATGGCTACACCTTC. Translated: CASSLEAGYGYTF. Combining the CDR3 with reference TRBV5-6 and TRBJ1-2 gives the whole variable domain DAGVTQSPTHLIKTRGQQVTLRCSPKSGHDTVSWYQQALGQGPQFIFQYYEEEERQRGNFPDRFSGHQFPNYSSELNVNALLLGDSALYLCASSLEAGYGYTFGSGTRLTVV.

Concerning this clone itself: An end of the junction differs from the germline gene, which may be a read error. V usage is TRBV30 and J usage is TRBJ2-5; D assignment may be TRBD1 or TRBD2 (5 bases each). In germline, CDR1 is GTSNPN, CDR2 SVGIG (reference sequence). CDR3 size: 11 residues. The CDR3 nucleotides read TGCGGGGCCGGATTTTGGGAGACCCAGTACTTC. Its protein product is CGAGFWETQYF.

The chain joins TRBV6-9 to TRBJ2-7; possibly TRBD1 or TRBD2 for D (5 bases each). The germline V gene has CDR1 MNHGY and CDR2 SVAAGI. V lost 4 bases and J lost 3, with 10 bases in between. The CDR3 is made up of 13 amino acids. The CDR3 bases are TGTGCCAGCAGTTTCCGGGACGACTACGAGCAGTACGTC. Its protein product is CASSFRDDYEQYV.

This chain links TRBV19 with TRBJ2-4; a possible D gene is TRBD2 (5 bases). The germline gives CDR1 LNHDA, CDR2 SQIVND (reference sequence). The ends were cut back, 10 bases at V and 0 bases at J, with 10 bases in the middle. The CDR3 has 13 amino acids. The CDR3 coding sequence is TGTGCCACAGCGGTTTTAGCCAAAAACATTCAGTACTTC. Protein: CATAVLAKNIQYF. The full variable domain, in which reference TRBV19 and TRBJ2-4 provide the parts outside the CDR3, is DGGITQSPKYLFRKEGQNVTLSCEQNLNHDAMYWYRQDPGQGLRLIYYSQIVNDFQKGDIAEGYSVSREKKESFPLTVTSAQKNPTAFYLCATAVLAKNIQYFGAGTRLSVL.

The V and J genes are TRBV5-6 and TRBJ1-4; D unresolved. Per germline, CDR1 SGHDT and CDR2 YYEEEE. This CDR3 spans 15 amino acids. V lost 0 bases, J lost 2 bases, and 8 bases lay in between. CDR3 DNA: TGTGCCAGCAGCTTGGCCGGGGTGACTAATGAAAAACTGTTTTTT. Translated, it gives CASSLAGVTNEKLFF. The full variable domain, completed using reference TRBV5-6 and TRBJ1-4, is DAGVTQSPTHLIKTRGQQVTLRCSPKSGHDTVSWYQQALGQGPQFIFQYYEEEERQRGNFPDRFSGHQFPNYSSELNVNALLLGDSALYLCASSLAGVTNEKLFFGSGTQLSVL.

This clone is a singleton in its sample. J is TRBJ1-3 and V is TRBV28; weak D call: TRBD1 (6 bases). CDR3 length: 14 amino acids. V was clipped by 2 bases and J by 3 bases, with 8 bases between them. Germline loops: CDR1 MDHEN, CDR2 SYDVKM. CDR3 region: CASSLVGGGNTIYF. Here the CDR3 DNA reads TGTGCCAGCAGTTTAGTAGGGGGTGGAAACACCATATATTTT.

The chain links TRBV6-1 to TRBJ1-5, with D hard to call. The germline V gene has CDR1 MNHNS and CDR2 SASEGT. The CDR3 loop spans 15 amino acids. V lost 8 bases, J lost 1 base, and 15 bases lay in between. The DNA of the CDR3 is TGTGCCAGCCCGCCCCTGCCGTTGAGCAATCAGCCCCAGCATTTT. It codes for CASPPLPLSNQPQHF.

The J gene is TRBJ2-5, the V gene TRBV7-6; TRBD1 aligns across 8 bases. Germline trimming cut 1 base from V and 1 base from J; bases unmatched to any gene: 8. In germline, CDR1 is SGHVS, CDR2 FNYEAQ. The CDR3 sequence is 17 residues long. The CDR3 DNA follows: TGTGCCAGCAGCTTAGGACGGGGACAGGCCCGCCAAGAGACCCAGTACTTC. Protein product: CASSLGRGQARQETQYF.

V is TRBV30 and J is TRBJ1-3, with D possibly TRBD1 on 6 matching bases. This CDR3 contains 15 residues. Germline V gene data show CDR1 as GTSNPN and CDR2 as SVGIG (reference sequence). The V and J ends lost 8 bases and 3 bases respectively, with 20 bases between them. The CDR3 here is CAHTYGRGDGNTIYF. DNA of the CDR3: TGTGCCCATACGTATGGCAGGGGAGATGGAAACACCATATATTTT.

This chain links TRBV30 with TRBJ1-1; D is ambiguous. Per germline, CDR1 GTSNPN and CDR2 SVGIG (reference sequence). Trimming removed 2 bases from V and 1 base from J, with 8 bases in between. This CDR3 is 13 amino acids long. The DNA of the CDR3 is TGTGCCTGGAGTCGAATGACGAACACTGAAGCTTTCTTT. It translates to CAWSRMTNTEAFF.

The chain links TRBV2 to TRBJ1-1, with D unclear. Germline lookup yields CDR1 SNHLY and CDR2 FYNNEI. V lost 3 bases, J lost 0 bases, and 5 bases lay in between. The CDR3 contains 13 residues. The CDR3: CASSEDMNTEAFF. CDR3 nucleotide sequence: TGTGCCAGCAGTGAGGATATGAACACTGAAGCTTTCTTT.

CDR3 region: CASSSGQLIPYEQYV. The CDR3 DNA is TGTGCCAGCAGCTCGGGACAGCTTATACCCTACGAGCAGTACGTC. This chain connects TRBV5-6 to TRBJ2-7, with 7 bases aligning to TRBD1. The CDR3 loop spans 15 amino acids. Looked up from germline, CDR1 is SGHDT and CDR2 is YYEEEE. Trimming cost V 3 bases and J 2 bases; bases outside gene matches: 8.

CDR3 nucleotide sequence: TGTGCCAGTAGCCCGGTGGCGGCTATTGGCGACACAGATACGCAGTATTTT. Protein product: CASSPVAAIGDTDTQYF. The chain joins TRBV19 to TRBJ2-3; no reliable D call. CDR1 is LNHDA and CDR2 is SQIVND in the germline V gene (reference sequence). Trimming cost V 6 bases and J 2 bases, with 21 bases left between them. This CDR3 spans 17 amino acids. The variable domain in full, with the rest retrieved from reference TRBV19 and TRBJ2-3, is DGGITQSPKYLFRKEGQNVTLSCEQNLNHDAMYWYRQDPGQGLRLIYYSQIVNDFQKGDIAEGYSVSREKKESFPLTVTSAQKNPTAFYLCASSPVAAIGDTDTQYFGPGTRLTVL.

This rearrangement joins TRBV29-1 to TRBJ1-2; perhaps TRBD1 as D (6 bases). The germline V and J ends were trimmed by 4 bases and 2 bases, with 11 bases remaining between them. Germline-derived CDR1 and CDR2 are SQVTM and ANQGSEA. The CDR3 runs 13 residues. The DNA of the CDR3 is TGCAGCGTTGTGCCAGGGGAGAACTATGGCTACACCTTC. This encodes CSVVPGENYGYTF.

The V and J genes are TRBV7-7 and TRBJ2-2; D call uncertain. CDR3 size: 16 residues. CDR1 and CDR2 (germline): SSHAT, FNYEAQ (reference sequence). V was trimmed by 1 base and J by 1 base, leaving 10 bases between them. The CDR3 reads CASSLGVSLNTGELFF. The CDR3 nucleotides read TGTGCCAGCAGCTTAGGAGTCAGTTTGAACACCGGGGAGCTGTTTTTT.

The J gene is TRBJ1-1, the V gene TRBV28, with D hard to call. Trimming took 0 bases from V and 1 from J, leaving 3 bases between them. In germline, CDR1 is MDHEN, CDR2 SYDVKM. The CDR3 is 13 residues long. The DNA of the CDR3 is TGTGCCAGCAGTTTATGGGGGAACACTGAAGCTTTCTTT. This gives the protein CASSLWGNTEAFF.

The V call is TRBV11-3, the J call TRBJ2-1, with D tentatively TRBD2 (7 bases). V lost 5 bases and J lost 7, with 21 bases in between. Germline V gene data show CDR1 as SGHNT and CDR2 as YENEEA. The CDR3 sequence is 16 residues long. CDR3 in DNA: TGTGCCAGCAGCAAGGGGGGGGTTATTAGATTGAATGAGCAGTTCTTC. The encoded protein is CASSKGGVIRLNEQFF.

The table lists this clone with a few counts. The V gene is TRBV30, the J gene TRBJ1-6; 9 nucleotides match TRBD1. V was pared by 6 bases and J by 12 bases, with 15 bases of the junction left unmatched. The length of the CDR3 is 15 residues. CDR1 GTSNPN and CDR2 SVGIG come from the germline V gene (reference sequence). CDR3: CACWEWGQGIRPLHF. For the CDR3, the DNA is TGTGCCTGTTGGGAGTGGGGACAGGGAATCAGACCCCTCCACTTT.

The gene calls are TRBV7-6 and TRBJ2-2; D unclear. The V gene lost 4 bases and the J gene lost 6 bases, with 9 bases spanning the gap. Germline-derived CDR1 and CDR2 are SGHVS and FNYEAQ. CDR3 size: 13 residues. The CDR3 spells CASSSIQAGELFF. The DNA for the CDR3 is TGTGCCAGCAGCTCGATCCAGGCCGGGGAGCTGTTTTTT. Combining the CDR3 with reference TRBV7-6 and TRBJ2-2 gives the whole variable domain GAGVSQSPRYKVTKRGQDVALRCDPISGHVSLYWYRQALGQGPEFLTYFNYEAQQDKSGLPNDRFSAERPEGSISTLTIQRTEQRDSAMYRCASSSIQAGELFFGEGSRLTVL.

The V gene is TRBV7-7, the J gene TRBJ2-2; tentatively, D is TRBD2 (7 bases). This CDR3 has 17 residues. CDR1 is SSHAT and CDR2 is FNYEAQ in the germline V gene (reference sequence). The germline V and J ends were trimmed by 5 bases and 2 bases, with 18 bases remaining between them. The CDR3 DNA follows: TGTGCCAGCAGCAAAGGGGGGGGTTTCACCAACACCGGGGAGCTGTTTTTT. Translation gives CASSKGGGFTNTGELFF.

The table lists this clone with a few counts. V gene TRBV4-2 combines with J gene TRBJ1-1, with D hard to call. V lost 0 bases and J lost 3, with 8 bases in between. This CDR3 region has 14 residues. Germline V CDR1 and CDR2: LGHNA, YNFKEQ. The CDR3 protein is CASSQDKAYTEAFF. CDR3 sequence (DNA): TGTGCCAGCAGCCAAGATAAGGCCTACACTGAAGCTTTCTTT.

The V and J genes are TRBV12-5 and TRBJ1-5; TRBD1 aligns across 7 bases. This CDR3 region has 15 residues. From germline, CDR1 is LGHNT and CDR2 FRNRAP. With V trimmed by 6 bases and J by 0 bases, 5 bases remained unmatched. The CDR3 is CASGEGQHSNQPQHF. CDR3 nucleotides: TGTGCTAGTGGAGAGGGACAGCATAGCAATCAGCCCCAGCATTTT.

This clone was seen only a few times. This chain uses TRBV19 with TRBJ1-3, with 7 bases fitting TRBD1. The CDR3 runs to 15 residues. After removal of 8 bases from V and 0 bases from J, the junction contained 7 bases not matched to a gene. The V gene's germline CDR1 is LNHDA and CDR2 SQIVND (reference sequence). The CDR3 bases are TGTGCCAGTGGTTCCCGGGACAGCTCTGGAAACACCATATATTTT. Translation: CASGSRDSSGNTIYF.